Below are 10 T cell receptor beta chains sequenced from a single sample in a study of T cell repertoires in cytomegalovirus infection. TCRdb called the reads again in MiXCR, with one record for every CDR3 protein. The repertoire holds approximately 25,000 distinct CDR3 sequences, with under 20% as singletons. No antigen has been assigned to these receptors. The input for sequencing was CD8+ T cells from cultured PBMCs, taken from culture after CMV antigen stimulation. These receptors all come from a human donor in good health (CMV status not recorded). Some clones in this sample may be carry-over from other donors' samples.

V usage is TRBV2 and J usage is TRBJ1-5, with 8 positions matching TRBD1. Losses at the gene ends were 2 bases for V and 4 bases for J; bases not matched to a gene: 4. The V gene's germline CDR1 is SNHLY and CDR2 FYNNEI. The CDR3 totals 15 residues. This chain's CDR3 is CASSESGGFNQPQHF. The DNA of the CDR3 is TGTGCCAGCAGTGAATCAGGGGGCTTTAATCAGCCCCAGCATTTT.

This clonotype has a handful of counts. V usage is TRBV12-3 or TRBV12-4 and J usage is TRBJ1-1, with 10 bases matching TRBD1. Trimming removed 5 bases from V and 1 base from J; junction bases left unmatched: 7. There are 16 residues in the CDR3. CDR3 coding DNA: TGTGCCAGCAGTCCTGTCGGGACAGGGGAGAACACTGAAGCTTTCTTT. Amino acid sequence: CASSPVGTGENTEAFF.

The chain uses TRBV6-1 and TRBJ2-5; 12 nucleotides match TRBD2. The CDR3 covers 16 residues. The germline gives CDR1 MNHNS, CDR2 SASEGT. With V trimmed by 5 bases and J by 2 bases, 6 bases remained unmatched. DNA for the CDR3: TGTGCCAGCAGTCCGACTAGCGGGGGCTTTCAAGAGACCCAGTACTTC. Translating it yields CASSPTSGGFQETQYF.

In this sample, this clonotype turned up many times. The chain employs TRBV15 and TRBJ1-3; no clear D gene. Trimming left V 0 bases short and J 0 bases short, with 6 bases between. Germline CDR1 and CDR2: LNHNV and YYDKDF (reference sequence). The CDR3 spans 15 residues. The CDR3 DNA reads TGTGCCACCAGCAGAGATGGGAGCTCTGGAAACACCATATATTTT. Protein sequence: CATSRDGSSGNTIYF.

CDR3 bases: TGTGCCAGTAGTATGGTAGCTGGCACCTACAATGAGCAGTTCTTC. Translating it yields CASSMVAGTYNEQFF. The V call is TRBV19, the J call TRBJ2-1; the D is unclear. Between the trimmed V and J ends, which lost 3 bases and 2 bases, there was a span of 11 bases. Per the germline V gene, CDR1 is LNHDA and CDR2 is SQIVND (reference sequence). This CDR3 has 15 residues.

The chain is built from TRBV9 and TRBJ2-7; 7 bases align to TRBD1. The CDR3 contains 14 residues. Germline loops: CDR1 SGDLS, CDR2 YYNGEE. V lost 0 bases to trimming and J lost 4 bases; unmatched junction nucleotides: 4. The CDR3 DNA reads TGTGCCAGCAGCGTAGGGGACAGTGCGTACGAGCAGTACTTC. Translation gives CASSVGDSAYEQYF.

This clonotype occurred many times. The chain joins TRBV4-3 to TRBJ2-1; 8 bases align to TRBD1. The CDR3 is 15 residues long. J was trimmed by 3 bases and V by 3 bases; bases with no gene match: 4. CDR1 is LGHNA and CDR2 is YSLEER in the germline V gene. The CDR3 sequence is CASSQTGTGYNEQFF. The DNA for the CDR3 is TGCGCCAGCAGCCAGACCGGGACAGGCTACAATGAGCAGTTCTTC.

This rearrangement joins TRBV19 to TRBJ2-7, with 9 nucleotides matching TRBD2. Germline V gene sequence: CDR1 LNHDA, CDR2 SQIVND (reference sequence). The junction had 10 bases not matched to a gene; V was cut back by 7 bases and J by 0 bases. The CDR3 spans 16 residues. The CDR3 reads CASNMGSAGGSYEQYF. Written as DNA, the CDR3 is TGTGCCAGTAATATGGGGTCAGCGGGAGGCTCCTACGAGCAGTACTTC.

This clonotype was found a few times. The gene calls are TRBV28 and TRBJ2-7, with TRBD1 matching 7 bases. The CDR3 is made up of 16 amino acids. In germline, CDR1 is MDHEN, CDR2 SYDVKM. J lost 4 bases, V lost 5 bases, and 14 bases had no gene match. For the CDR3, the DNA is TGTGCCAGCAGTACCCCCTCGGACAGGCTCCCTTACGAGCAGTACTTC. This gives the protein CASSTPSDRLPYEQYF.

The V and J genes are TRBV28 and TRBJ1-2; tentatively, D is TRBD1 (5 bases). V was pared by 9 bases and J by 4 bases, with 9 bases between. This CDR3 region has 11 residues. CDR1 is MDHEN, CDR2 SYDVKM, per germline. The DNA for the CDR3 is TGTGCCAGTTTTGGGGGCTATGGCTACACCTTC. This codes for CASFGGYGYTF.